Listed here is a single TCR beta chain. Germline CDR1 reads MDHEN; CDR2 reads SYDVKM. V was cut by 3 bases and J by 9 bases, with 17 bases left in between. This CDR3 contains 14 residues. The method was immunoSEQ multiplex PCR; TCRdb's version includes in-frame clones alone and lacks a portion of them. Among approximately 490,000 clones listed, roughly 90% were seen once. The data belong to a study of blood T cell repertoires in COVID-19. V and J are TRBV28 and TRBJ1-2; D is unresolved. The TCR comes from a woman in her late teens or twenties who had recovered from COVID-19. The sample was PBMCs or T cells enriched from blood (not recorded which). CDR3 DNA: TGTGCCAGCAGTTTCGCAGGCCAAAGAGATCGCTACACCTTC. It translates to CASSFAGQRDRYTF.